One sample yielded the 9 T cell receptor beta chains listed below, sequenced in a study of breast tumors, draining lymph nodes, adjacent tissues. TCRdb re-called the multiplex PCR reads through MiXCR, storing one row per CDR3 protein. The repertoire holds 80,000 to 130,000 distinct CDR3 sequences, approximately 22% seen once, with 1% to 1.5% in the top ten. Axillary draining lymph nodes of breast cancer patients supplied the node samples. The sequenced sample consisted of axillary lymph node tissue. These receptors all stem from a female donor with breast cancer. Some clones in this sample may be carry-over from other donors' samples.

As to this clonotype: Likely a read error: the CDR3 ends without its conserved phenylalanine or tryptophan. The chain carries TRBV6-6 and TRBJ2-2; 7 nucleotides line up with TRBD1. The germline CDR1 and CDR2 sequences are MNHNY and SVGAGI (reference sequence). The V segment lost 7 bases and the J segment 7 bases; nucleotides outside the gene matches: 9. The CDR3 spans 14 residues. The CDR3 spells CASNRQGLDGELFL. CDR3 DNA sequence: TGTGCCAGCAATCGACAGGGTTTAGACGGGGAGCTGTTTTTG.

Turning to this clonotype: Germline and junction disagree at one end, which may indicate a read error. The gene calls are TRBV18 and TRBJ2-7; D not resolved. Germline lookup yields CDR1 KGHSH and CDR2 LQKENI. CDR3 length: 14 residues. CDR3 DNA sequence: TGTGCCGGCTCACCAAGAAGTAACTCCTACGAGCAGTACTTC. This gives the protein CAGSPRSNSYEQYF.

This chain links TRBV19 with TRBJ2-4, with D perhaps matching TRBD2 (6 bases). With 4 bases removed from V and 1 base from J, the gap between germline ends came to 8 bases. Germline CDR1 LNHDA, CDR2 SQIVND (reference sequence). The CDR3 totals 14 residues. The CDR3 protein is CASSTRGAKNIQYF. CDR3 DNA: TGTGCCAGTAGTACCCGGGGGGCCAAAAACATTCAGTACTTC.

In its sample, this clonotype was seen many times. V gene TRBV6-1 combines with J gene TRBJ1-6; TRBD1 aligns across 8 bases. Germline V gene sequence: CDR1 MNHNS, CDR2 SASEGT. The ends lost 3 bases at V and 9 bases at J; junction bases unmatched: 7. The CDR3 totals 15 residues. CDR3 DNA: TGTGCCAGCAGTGAGGCGGACAGGGTGGGTTCACCCCTCCACTTT. Amino acids: CASSEADRVGSPLHF.

With regard to this clonotype: Just one base apart from a much larger clone, this may be a read error. This chain links TRBV2 with TRBJ2-3; no clear D. V gave up 6 bases and J gave up 4 bases, with 17 bases separating them. CDR1 SNHLY and CDR2 FYNNEI come from the germline V gene. There are 15 residues in the CDR3. The CDR3 reads CASREWGSRADTQYF. The CDR3 DNA reads as TGTGCCAGCAGAGAGTGGGGTAGTAGGGCAGATACGCAGTATTTT. The whole variable domain, remainder taken from reference TRBV2 and TRBJ2-3, is EPEVTQTPSHQVTQMGQEVILRCVPISNHLYFYWYRQILGQKVEFLVSFYNNEISEKSEIFDDQFSVERPDGSNFTLKIRSTKLEDSAMYFCASREWGSRADTQYFGPGTRLTVL.

This clonotype was seen at least ten times. This chain uses TRBV11-1 with TRBJ2-1; 10 bases align to TRBD2. V trimming: 4 bases; J trimming: 6 bases; junction bases outside the gene matches: 6. The V gene's germline CDR1 is SGHAT and CDR2 FQDESV (reference sequence). CDR3 length equals 15 residues. This CDR3 reads CASSWSGGASNEQFF. The CDR3 coding sequence is TGTGCCAGCAGCTGGAGCGGGGGGGCCTCCAATGAGCAGTTCTTC.

This clonotype was detected many times. This rearrangement joins TRBV25-1 to TRBJ2-7, with D possibly TRBD2 on 5 matching bases. V was trimmed by 6 bases and J by 0 bases, leaving 12 bases between them. The CDR3 is made up of 14 amino acids. Germline loops: CDR1 MGHDK, CDR2 SYGVNS. The CDR3 coding sequence is TGTGCCAGCAGGAATGCGGGCAGCTCCTACGAGCAGTACTTC. It yields the protein CASRNAGSSYEQYF.

This clonotype has only a few counts. The V call is TRBV10-3, the J call TRBJ2-1; D is unresolved. Per germline, CDR1 ENHRY and CDR2 SYGVKD. V shed 1 base and J shed 8 bases, with 9 bases lying between them. The CDR3 sequence is 13 residues long. CDR3 sequence: CAISEYGNDEQFF. The CDR3, as DNA: TGTGCCATCAGTGAGTACGGAAACGATGAGCAGTTCTTC.

There are many counts of this clonotype. J is TRBJ2-3 and V is TRBV6-1, with D tentatively TRBD2 (6 bases). CDR1 MNHNS and CDR2 SASEGT come from the germline V gene. Trimming took 7 bases from V and 0 from J, leaving 11 bases between them. The CDR3 spans 14 residues. The CDR3 is CASTGSLSTDTQYF. CDR3 bases: TGTGCCAGCACCGGGAGCCTCAGCACAGATACGCAGTATTTT.